The table lists the clone carrying this TCR beta chain with a count of one. What it binds is not known. Every subset had its genomic DNA shared out evenly among several immunoSEQ plates. Sorted subsets were amplified in replicate PCRs using 200 ng DNA, around 30,000 T cell genomes. TCRdb's table, derived via immunoSEQ multiplex PCR, lists solely in-frame clones and lacks some. The table lists hundreds of thousands of clones, 74% of them singletons. The data were obtained in a study of shared clonotypes between healthy human individuals. Regarding the study as a whole: Generation of non-shared clonotypes was less probable than generation of clonotypes shared by all four donors.

The sample comprised memory CD4+ T cells sorted from blood. Described subset: CD45RA-negative fraction. The sequence derives from a young woman in good health.

CDR3 bases: TGCGCCAGCAGCAGTGGACAGGGAGGCACAGATACGCAGTATTTT. Translation: CASSSGQGGTDTQYF. The chain recombines TRBV5-1 with TRBJ2-3; 8 nucleotides line up with TRBD1. Unmatched junction bases numbered 5, after V lost 4 bases and J lost 1 base. CDR3 size: 15 residues. Germline CDR1 SGHRS, CDR2 YFSETQ.